These T cell receptor beta chains were read from a single sample in a study of Ad26.COV2.S vaccination and SARS-CoV-2 variants. Method: immunoSEQ multiplex PCR; TCRdb's copy keeps in-frame clones and lacks some. The profile shows 500,000 or so clones, 89% of them singletons. The sample was peripheral blood, taken in a trial of Ad26.COV2.S vaccine versus placebo. The source of these receptors is a person aged 18 to 59 who received the Ad26.COV2.S COVID-19 vaccine or a placebo. CDR3s include the opening cysteine and the closing phenylalanine or tryptophan. The order of the fields is clone size, V gene, J gene, D gene, CDR3 protein, CDR3 DNA. The D gene is left open where the match is weak. Part of the rows lack a size; the others show once, few, many or a class for expanded clones.

>NA|TRBV10-2|TRBJ1-2|NA
CASSDPDSYGYTF
TGCGCCAGCAGTGATCCGGACAGCTATGGCTACACCTTC
>NA|TRBV15|TRBJ2-5|TRBD1
CATSSGTGAVKTQYF
TGTGCCACCAGCAGCGGGACAGGGGCCGTGAAGACTCAGTACTTC
>NA|TRBV6-6|TRBJ2-5|TRBD2
CASSPLPTSYTRETQYF
TGTGCCAGCAGTCCGTTACCGACTAGCTATACTCGAGAGACCCAGTACTTC
>NA|TRBV28|TRBJ1-1|NA
CASSSPATEAFF
TGTGCCAGCAGTTCCCCGGCCACTGAAGCTTTCTTT
>NA|TRBV15|TRBJ1-5|NA
CATARGNQPQHF
TGTGCCACTGCGCGGGGGAATCAGCCCCAGCATTTT
>NA|TRBV3-1/TRBV3-2|TRBJ1-6|TRBD1
CASSYTGDSPLHF
TGTGCCAGCAGTTATACAGGGGATTCACCCCTCCACTTT
>NA|TRBV29-1|TRBJ1-1|NA
CSVRNTEAFF
TGCAGCGTTAGGAACACTGAAGCTTTCTTT
>NA|TRBV3-1/TRBV3-2|TRBJ2-3|NA
CASSLQGSTDTQYF
TGTGCCAGCAGCCTCCAGGGTAGCACAGATACGCAGTATTTT
>NA|TRBV7-2|TRBJ1-2|NA
CASSLDRIYGYTF
TGTGCCAGCAGTCTGGACAGAATCTATGGCTACACCTTC
>once|TRBV7-9|TRBJ2-3|TRBD2
CASSLAAVRAGVEDTQYF
TGTGCCAGCAGCTTAGCAGCGGTGAGAGCGGGAGTTGAAGATACGCAGTATTTT
>NA|TRBV5-1|TRBJ2-1|TRBD2
CASSFVASGYNEQFF
TGCGCCAGCAGCTTCGTGGCTAGCGGTTACAATGAGCAGTTCTTC
>once|TRBV6-2/TRBV6-3|TRBJ2-3|TRBD1
CASSYWGQGGDTQYF
TGTGCCAGCAGTTACTGGGGACAGGGGGGGGATACGCAGTATTTT
>NA|TRBV5-8|TRBJ1-5|TRBD1
CASSRRDRQGNQPQHF
TGTGCCAGCAGCCGCCGGGACAGGCAGGGCAATCAGCCCCAGCATTTT
>NA|TRBV30|TRBJ1-2|NA
CAWTRPGFYGYTF
TGTGCCTGGACACGGCCGGGGTTCTATGGCTACACCTTC
>NA|TRBV7-2|TRBJ1-4|NA
CASSESTTRGEKLFF
TGTGCCAGCAGCGAGAGTACTACAAGGGGTGAAAAACTGTTTTTT
>NA|TRBV6-5|TRBJ1-6|NA
CASSYSIWGGNSPLHF
TGTGCCAGCAGTTACTCGATATGGGGGGGAAATTCACCCCTCCACTTT
>NA|TRBV20-1|TRBJ2-1|NA
CSASPSWGSRNNEQFF
TGCAGTGCTAGTCCATCATGGGGTTCGCGGAACAATGAGCAGTTCTTC
>NA|TRBV28|TRBJ2-7|TRBD1
CASSTRTGGWYEQYF
TGTGCCAGCAGTACCCGGACAGGGGGCTGGTACGAGCAGTACTTC
>once|TRBV5-1|TRBJ2-1|TRBD2
CASSSLAGATYNEQFF
TGCGCCAGCAGCTCCTTAGCGGGGGCCACCTACAATGAGCAGTTCTTC
>NA|TRBV3-1/TRBV3-2|TRBJ1-1|NA
CASSQVLFKEEAFF
TGTGCCAGCAGCCAAGTTCTTTTTAAGGAGGAAGCTTTCTTT
>once|TRBV7-9|TRBJ1-1|TRBD1
CASSQGAGTEAFF
TGTGCCAGCAGCCAGGGGGCGGGCACTGAAGCTTTCTTT
>NA|TRBV6-1|TRBJ2-3|TRBD2
CASRETSGVSTDTQYF
TGTGCCAGCAGGGAAACTAGCGGGGTCAGCACAGATACGCAGTATTTT
>NA|TRBV3-1/TRBV3-2|TRBJ2-3|NA
CASSQVWGPDTQYF
TGTGCCAGCAGCCAAGTTTGGGGGCCAGATACGCAGTATTTT
>NA|TRBV6-5|TRBJ1-1|NA
CASSSAGENTEAFF
TGTGCCAGCAGTTCCGCAGGGGAGAACACTGAAGCTTTCTTT
>NA|TRBV4-3|TRBJ2-1|TRBD1
CASSDRGHANEQFF
TGCGCCAGCAGCGACAGGGGGCATGCGAATGAGCAGTTCTTC
>NA|TRBV5-1|TRBJ2-2|NA
CASSLEGVEELFF
TGCGCCAGCAGCTTGGAAGGTGTTGAGGAGCTGTTTTTT
>few|TRBV1|TRBJ1-2|NA
CTSSQDSGIGYTF
TGCACCAGCAGCCAAGATTCTGGGATAGGCTACACCTTC
>NA|TRBV5-4|TRBJ1-4|NA
CASSLRGAREKLFF
TGTGCCAGCAGCTTGCGGGGGGCTCGTGAAAAACTGTTTTTT
>NA|TRBV28|TRBJ2-6|TRBD2
CATGGGKPGANVLTF
TGTGCCACCGGCGGGGGGAAGCCTGGGGCCAACGTCCTGACTTTC
>NA|TRBV12-3/TRBV12-4|TRBJ2-7|NA
CASRWDGSYEQYF
TGTGCCAGTAGATGGGACGGGTCCTACGAGCAGTACTTC
>NA|TRBV5-1|TRBJ2-2|TRBD2
CASSLGVSGATGELFF
TGCGCCAGCAGCTTGGGGGTTAGCGGGGCCACCGGGGAGCTGTTTTTT
>NA|TRBV7-3|TRBJ1-4|NA
CASSSRDLKRKTVF
TGTGCCAGCAGCTCCCGGGACCTCAAACGAAAAACTGTTTTT
>NA|TRBV28|TRBJ1-2|NA
CASSPGEGYGYTF
TGTGCCAGCAGTCCAGGGGAGGGCTATGGCTACACCTTC
>NA|TRBV30|TRBJ2-3|NA
CAWSVPREGHTDTQYF
TGTGCCTGGAGTGTCCCCAGGGAAGGGCACACAGATACGCAGTATTTT
>NA|TRBV28|TRBJ1-4|NA
CASSPRSATNEKLFF
TGTGCCAGCAGCCCGCGGAGCGCAACTAATGAAAAACTGTTTTTT
>NA|TRBV19|TRBJ1-5|TRBD1
CASSTPYRGRWEPQHF
TGTGCCAGTAGTACCCCTTACAGGGGGCGTTGGGAGCCCCAGCATTTT
>NA|TRBV5-4|TRBJ2-5|NA
CASSLAAGGQETQYF
TGTGCCAGCAGCTTGGCGGCAGGGGGGCAAGAGACCCAGTACTTC
>NA|TRBV4-3|TRBJ1-2|NA
CASSQEPGGAPYGYTF
TGCGCCAGCAGCCAAGAGCCTGGCGGGGCTCCATATGGCTACACCTTC
>once|TRBV20-1|TRBJ1-1|NA
CSARDRVPGFF
TGCAGTGCTAGAGACAGGGTTCCGGGCTTCTTT
>NA|TRBV27|TRBJ2-1|TRBD2
CASSLGTSGSNEQFF
TGTGCCAGCAGTTTAGGGACTAGCGGGAGCAATGAGCAGTTCTTC